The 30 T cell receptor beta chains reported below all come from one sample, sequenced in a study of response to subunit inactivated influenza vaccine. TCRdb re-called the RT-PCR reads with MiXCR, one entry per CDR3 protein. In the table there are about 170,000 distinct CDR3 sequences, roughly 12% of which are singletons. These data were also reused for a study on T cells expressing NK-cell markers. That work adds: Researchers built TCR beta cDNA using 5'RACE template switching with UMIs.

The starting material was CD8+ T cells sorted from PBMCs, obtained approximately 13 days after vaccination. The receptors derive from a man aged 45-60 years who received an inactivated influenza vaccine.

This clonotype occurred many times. Written as DNA, the CDR3 is TGTGCCAGCAGCTTAACCGGGACAGGATTCTCTGGGGCCAACGTCCTGACTTTC. This translates into CASSLTGTGFSGANVLTF. V gene TRBV7-6 combines with J gene TRBJ2-6; TRBD1 aligns across 8 bases. The CDR3 covers 18 residues. The J segment lost 0 bases and the V segment lost 2 bases, leaving 6 bases of the junction unmatched. Germline-derived CDR1 and CDR2 are SGHVS and FNYEAQ.

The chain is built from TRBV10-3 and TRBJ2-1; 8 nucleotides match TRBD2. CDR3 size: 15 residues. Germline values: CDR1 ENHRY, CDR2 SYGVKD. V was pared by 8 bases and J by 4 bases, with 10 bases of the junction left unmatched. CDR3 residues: CAIGRIIAGYNEQFF. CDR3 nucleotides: TGTGCCATCGGGAGGATAATAGCGGGATACAATGAGCAGTTCTTC.

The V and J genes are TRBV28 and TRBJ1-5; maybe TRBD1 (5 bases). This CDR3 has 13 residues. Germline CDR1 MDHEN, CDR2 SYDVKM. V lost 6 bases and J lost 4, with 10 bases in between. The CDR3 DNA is TGTGCCAGCAGGGAACAGGAAAATCAGCCCCAGCATTTT. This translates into CASREQENQPQHF.

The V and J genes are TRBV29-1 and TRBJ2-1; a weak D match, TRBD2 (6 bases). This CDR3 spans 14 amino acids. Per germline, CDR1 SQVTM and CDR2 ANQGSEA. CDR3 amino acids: CIASGGSSYNEQFF. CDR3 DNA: TGCATCGCCTCTGGGGGGAGTTCCTACAATGAGCAGTTCTTC.

CDR3 in DNA: TGTGCCAGCCGGGGCCCGAACACCGGGGAGCTGTTTTTT. This sequence encodes CASRGPNTGELFF. The rearrangement links TRBV6-2 or TRBV6-3 to TRBJ2-2; D is tentatively TRBD1 or TRBD2 (5 bases each). Germline CDR1 MNHEY, CDR2 SVGEGT. V gave up 8 bases and J gave up 0 bases, with 7 bases separating them. The CDR3 is 13 residues long.

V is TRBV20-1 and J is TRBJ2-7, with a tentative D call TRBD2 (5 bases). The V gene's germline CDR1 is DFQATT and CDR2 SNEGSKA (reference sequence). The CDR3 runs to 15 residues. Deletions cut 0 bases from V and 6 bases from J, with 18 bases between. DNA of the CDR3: TGCAGTGCTAGAGACGGAGAACGGGAACACATCGAGCAGTACTTC. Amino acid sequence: CSARDGEREHIEQYF.

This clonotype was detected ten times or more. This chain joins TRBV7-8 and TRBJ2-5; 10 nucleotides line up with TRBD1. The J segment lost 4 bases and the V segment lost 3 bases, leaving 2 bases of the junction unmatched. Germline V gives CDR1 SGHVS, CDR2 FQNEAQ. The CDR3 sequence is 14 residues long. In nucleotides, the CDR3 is TGTGCCAGCAGCTTGGACAGGGGGGGAGAGACCCAGTACTTC. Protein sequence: CASSLDRGGETQYF.

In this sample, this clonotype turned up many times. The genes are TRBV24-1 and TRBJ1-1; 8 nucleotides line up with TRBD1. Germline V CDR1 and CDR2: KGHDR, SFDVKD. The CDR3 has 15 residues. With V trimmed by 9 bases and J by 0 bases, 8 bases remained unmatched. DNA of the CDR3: TGTGCCACCTTCTCCGGACAGGGAATGAACACTGAAGCTTTCTTT. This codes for CATFSGQGMNTEAFF.

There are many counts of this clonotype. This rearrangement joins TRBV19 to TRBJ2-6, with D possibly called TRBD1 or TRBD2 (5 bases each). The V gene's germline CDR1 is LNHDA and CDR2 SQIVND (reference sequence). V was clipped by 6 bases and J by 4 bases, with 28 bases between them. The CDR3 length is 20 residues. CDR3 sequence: CASSQALVGTGSSGANVLTF. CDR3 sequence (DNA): TGTGCCAGTAGCCAAGCCCTGGTAGGGACGGGATCTTCGGGGGCCAACGTCCTGACTTTC.

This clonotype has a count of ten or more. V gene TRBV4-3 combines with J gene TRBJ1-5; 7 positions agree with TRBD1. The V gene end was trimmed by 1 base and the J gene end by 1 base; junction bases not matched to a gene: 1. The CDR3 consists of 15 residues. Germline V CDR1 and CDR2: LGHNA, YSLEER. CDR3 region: CASSQGQGSNQPQHF. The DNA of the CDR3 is TGCGCCAGCAGCCAAGGACAGGGAAGCAATCAGCCCCAGCATTTT.

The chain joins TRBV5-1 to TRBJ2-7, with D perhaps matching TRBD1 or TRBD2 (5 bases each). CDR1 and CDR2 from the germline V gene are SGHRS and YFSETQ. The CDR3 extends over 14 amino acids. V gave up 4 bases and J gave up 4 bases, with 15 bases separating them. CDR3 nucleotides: TGCGCCAGCAGCATTGGGACGGGCGATTACGAGCAGTACTTC. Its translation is CASSIGTGDYEQYF. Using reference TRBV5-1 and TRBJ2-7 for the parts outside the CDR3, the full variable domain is KAGVTQTPRYLIKTRGQQVTLSCSPISGHRSVSWYQQTPGQGLQFLFEYFSETQRNKGNFPGRFSGRQFSNSRSEMNVSTLELGDSALYLCASSIGTGDYEQYFGPGTRLTVT.

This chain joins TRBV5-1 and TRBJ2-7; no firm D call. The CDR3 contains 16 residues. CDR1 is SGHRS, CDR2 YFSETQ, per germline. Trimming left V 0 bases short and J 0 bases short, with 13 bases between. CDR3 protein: CASSLAVSGNSYEQYF. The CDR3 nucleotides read TGCGCCAGCAGCTTGGCTGTTTCGGGCAACTCCTACGAGCAGTACTTC.

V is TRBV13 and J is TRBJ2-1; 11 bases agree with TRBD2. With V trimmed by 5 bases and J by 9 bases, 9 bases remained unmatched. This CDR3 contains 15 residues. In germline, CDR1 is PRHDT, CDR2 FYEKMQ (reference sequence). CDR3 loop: CASSPETSGKSEQFF. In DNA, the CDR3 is TGTGCCAGCAGCCCCGAGACTAGCGGGAAATCTGAGCAGTTCTTC.

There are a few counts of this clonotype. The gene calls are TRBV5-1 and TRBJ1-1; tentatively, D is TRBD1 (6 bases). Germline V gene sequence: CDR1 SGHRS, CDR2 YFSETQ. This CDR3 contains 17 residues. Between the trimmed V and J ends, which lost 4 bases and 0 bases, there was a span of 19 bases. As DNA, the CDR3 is TGCGCCAGCAGCATCCTACAGACAGGCTACATGAACACTGAAGCTTTCTTT. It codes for CASSILQTGYMNTEAFF.

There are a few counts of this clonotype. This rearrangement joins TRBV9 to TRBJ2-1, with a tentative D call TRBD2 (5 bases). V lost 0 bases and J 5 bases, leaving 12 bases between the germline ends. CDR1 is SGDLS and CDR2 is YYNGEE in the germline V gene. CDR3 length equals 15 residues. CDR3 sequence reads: CASSVDGLYNNEQFF. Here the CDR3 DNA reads TGTGCCAGCAGCGTAGACGGACTCTACAACAATGAGCAGTTCTTC. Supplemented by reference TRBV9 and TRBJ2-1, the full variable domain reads DSGVTQTPKHLITATGQRVTLRCSPRSGDLSVYWYQQSLDQGLQFLIQYYNGEERAKGNILERFSAQQFPDLHSELNLSSLELGDSALYFCASSVDGLYNNEQFFGPGTRLTVL.

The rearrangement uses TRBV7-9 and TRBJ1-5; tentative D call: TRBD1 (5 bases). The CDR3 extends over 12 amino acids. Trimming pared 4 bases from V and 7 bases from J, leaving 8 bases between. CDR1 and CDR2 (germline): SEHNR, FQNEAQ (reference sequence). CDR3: CASSSRTQPQHF. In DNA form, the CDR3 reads TGTGCCAGCAGCTCGCGGACACAGCCCCAGCATTTT.

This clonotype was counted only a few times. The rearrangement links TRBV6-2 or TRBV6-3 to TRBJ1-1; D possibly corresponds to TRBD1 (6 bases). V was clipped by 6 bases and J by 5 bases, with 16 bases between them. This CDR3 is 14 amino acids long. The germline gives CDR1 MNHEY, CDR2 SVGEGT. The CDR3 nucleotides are TGTGCCAGCAGCCTACAGGGTGGATGGACTGAAGCTTTCTTT. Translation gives CASSLQGGWTEAFF.

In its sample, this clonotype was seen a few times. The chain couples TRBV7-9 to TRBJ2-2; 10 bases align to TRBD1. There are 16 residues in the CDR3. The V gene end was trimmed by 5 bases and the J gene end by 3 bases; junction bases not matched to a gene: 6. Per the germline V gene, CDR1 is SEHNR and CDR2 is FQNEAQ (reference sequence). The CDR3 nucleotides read TGTGCCAGCAGCCATAGGACAGGGGGAGACACCGGGGAGCTGTTTTTT. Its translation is CASSHRTGGDTGELFF.

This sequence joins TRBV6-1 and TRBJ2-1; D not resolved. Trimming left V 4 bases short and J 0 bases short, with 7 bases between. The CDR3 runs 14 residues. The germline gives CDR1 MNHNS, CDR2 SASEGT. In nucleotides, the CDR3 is TGTGCCAGCAGTGGACCCTTCTCCTACAATGAGCAGTTCTTC. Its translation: CASSGPFSYNEQFF.

The CDR3 DNA reads TGTGCCAGCACCTGGACAGGGAACTACGAGCAGTACTTC. Translation gives CASTWTGNYEQYF. The rearrangement joins TRBV12-3 or TRBV12-4 to TRBJ2-7; 8 bases agree with TRBD1. CDR3 length: 13 amino acids. V shed 7 bases and J 3 bases; nucleotides not matched to a gene: 5.

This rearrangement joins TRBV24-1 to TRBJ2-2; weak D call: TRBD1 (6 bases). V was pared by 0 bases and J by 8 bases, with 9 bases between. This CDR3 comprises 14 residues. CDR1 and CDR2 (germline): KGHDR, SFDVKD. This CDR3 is CATSDLGGLGELFF. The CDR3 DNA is TGTGCCACCAGTGATTTGGGGGGCCTTGGGGAGCTGTTTTTT.

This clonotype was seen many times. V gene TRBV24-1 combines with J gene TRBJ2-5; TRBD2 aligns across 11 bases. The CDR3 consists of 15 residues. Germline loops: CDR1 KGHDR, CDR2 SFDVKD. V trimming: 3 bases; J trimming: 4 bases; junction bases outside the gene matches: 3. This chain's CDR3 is CATSDRTSGPETQYF. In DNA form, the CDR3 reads TGTGCCACCAGTGATCGGACTAGCGGGCCAGAGACCCAGTACTTC.

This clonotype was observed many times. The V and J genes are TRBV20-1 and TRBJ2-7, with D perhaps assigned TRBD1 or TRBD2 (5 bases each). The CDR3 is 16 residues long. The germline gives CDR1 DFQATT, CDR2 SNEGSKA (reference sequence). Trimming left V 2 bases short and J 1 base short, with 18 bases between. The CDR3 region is CSARPLRTGASYEQYF. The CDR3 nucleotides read TGCAGTGCTAGACCATTACGAACCGGGGCGTCCTACGAGCAGTACTTC.

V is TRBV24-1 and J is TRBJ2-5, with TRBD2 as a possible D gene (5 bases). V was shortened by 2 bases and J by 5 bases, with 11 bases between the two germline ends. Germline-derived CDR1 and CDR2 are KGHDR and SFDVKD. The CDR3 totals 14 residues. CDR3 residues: CATSDWRNEETQYF. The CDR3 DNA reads TGTGCCACCAGTGATTGGAGGAATGAGGAGACCCAGTACTTC.

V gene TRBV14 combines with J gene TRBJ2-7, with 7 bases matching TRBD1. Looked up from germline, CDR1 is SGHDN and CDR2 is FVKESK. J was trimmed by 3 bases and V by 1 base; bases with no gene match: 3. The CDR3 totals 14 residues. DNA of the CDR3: TGTGCCAGCAGCCAAGGACAGGGTGTCTACGAGCAGTACTTC. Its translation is CASSQGQGVYEQYF.

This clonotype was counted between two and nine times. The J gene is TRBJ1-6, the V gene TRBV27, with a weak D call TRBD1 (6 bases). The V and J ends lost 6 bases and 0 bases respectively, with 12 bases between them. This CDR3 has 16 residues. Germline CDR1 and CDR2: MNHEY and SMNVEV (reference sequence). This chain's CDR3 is CASSPSGVSYNSPLHF. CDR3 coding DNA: TGTGCCAGCAGCCCGTCAGGGGTCTCCTATAATTCACCCCTCCACTTT.

The CDR3 coding sequence is TGCGCCAGCAGTGAGTCAGCGGTCAGAGCAGATACGCAGTATTTT. It specifies CASSESAVRADTQYF. The J gene is TRBJ2-3, the V gene TRBV10-1; D possibly corresponds to TRBD2 (5 bases). The V end was cut by 0 bases, the J end by 4 bases, with 11 bases between. This CDR3 region has 15 residues. CDR1 WNHNN and CDR2 SYGVQD come from the germline V gene (reference sequence).

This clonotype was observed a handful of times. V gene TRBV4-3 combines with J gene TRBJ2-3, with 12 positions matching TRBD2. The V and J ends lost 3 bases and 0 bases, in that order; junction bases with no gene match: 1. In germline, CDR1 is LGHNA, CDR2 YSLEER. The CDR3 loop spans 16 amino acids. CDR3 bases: TGCGCCAGCAGCCAGCTAGCGGGAGGGAGCACAGATACGCAGTATTTT. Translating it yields CASSQLAGGSTDTQYF.

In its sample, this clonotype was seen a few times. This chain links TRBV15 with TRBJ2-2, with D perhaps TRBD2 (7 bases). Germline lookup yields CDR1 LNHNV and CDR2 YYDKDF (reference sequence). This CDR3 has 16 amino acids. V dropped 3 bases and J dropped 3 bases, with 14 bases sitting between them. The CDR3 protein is CATSRARGGHTGELFF. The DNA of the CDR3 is TGTGCCACCAGCAGGGCGAGGGGGGGGCACACCGGGGAGCTGTTTTTT.

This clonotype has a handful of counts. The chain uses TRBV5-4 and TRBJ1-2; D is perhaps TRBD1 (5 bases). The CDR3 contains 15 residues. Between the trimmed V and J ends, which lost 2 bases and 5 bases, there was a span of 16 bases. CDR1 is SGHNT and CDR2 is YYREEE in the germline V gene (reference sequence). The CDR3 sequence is CASSFTGAGKYGYTF. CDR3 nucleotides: TGTGCCAGCAGCTTCACCGGGGCAGGGAAATATGGCTACACCTTC.